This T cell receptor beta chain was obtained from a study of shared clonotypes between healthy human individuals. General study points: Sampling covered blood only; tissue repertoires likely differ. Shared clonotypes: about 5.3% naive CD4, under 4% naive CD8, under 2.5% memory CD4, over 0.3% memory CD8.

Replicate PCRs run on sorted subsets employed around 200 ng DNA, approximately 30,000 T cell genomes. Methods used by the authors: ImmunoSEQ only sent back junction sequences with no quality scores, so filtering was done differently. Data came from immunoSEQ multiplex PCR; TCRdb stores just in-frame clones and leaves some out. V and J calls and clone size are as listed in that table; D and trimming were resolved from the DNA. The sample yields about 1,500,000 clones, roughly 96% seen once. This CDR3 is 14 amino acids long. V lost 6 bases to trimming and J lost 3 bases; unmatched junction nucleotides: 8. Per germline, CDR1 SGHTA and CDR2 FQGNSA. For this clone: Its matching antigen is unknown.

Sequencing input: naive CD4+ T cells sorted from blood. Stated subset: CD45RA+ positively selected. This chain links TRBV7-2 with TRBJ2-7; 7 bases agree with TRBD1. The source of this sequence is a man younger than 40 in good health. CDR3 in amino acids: CASSSGTENYEQYF. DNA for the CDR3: TGTGCCAGCAGTTCCGGGACAGAAAACTACGAGCAGTACTTC.